Following are 31 T cell receptor beta chains from one sample sequenced in a study of cytomegalovirus exposure and HLA in healthy donors. 60 Vbeta and 13 Jbeta primers were used in PCR. Generated by immunoSEQ multiplex PCR, the TCRdb table keeps only in-frame clones and is missing some. The top ten clones hold approximately 4% of a sample with about 98,000 clones, under 85% of them seen once. The sequenced material came from PBMCs. These receptors were collected from a female donor in good health and CMV-seropositive.

The J gene is TRBJ2-3, the V gene TRBV5-1, with no clear D. V dropped 2 bases and J dropped 1 base, with 8 bases sitting between them. The germline CDR1 and CDR2 sequences are SGHRS and YFSETQ. The CDR3 totals 14 residues. CDR3 in amino acids: CASSFFQGTDTQYF. For the CDR3, the DNA is TGCGCCAGCAGCTTTTTCCAGGGCACAGATACGCAGTATTTT.

This clone has just one count. This rearrangement joins TRBV5-1 to TRBJ1-3, with a tentative D call TRBD1 (5 bases). The CDR3 has 15 amino acids. The V and J ends lost 4 bases and 3 bases respectively, with 14 bases between them. CDR1 and CDR2 (germline): SGHRS, YFSETQ. The CDR3 sequence is CASSPIGANGNTIYF. CDR3 DNA sequence: TGCGCCAGCAGCCCCATAGGGGCGAATGGAAACACCATATATTTT.

The rearrangement joins TRBV19 to TRBJ1-1, with 8 positions matching TRBD1. CDR1 LNHDA and CDR2 SQIVND come from the germline V gene (reference sequence). This CDR3 is 14 amino acids long. With V trimmed by 6 bases and J by 1 base, 4 bases remained unmatched. The CDR3 loop is CASSPDRGNTEAFF. CDR3 nucleotide sequence: TGTGCCAGTAGCCCCGACAGGGGGAACACTGAAGCTTTCTTT.

The chain couples TRBV11-3 to TRBJ2-1; 9 bases match TRBD2. The CDR3 totals 15 residues. Germline CDR1 is SGHNT and CDR2 is YENEEA. The trim removed 2 bases at V and 10 bases at J, leaving 9 bases unmatched. Here the CDR3 reads CASSLISSGGDEQFF. In nucleotides, the CDR3 is TGTGCCAGCAGCTTAATAAGTAGCGGGGGTGACGAGCAGTTCTTC. Full variable domain (outside the CDR3, taken from reference TRBV11-3 and TRBJ2-1): EAGVVQSPRYKIIEKKQPVAFWCNPISGHNTLYWYLQNLGQGPELLIRYENEEAVDDSQLPKDRFSAERLKGVDSTLKIQPAELGDSAVYLCASSLISSGGDEQFFGPGTRLTVL.

The genes are TRBV4-2 and TRBJ2-1; TRBD1 might be the D (5 bases). The CDR3 is 12 residues long. Per the germline V gene, CDR1 is LGHNA and CDR2 is YNFKEQ. The V and J ends lost 2 bases and 15 bases respectively, with 14 bases between them. CDR3 sequence (DNA): TGTGCCAGCAGCCAAACAGAACAAGGGGTGTTCTTC. It specifies CASSQTEQGVFF.

The rearrangement joins TRBV28 to TRBJ2-7, with D perhaps matching TRBD2 (6 bases). CDR1 MDHEN and CDR2 SYDVKM come from the germline V gene. This CDR3 has 19 residues. The V and J ends lost 6 bases and 0 bases respectively, with 27 bases between them. In DNA form, the CDR3 reads TGTGCCAGCAGCCTACGGATTGGCGTATCGGGCGGGACCTCCTACGAGCAGTACTTC. It is translated as CASSLRIGVSGGTSYEQYF.

The chain links TRBV19 to TRBJ2-7; TRBD2 matches 12 bases. V lost 3 bases and J lost 7; bases outside the gene matches: 28. From germline, CDR1 is LNHDA and CDR2 SQIVND (reference sequence). This CDR3 contains 22 residues. The CDR3 nucleotides are TGTGCCAGTAGTATGGGGGGACTAGCGGGCACCTACGAAGGAATCAGGTTTCAGGAGCAGTACTTC. Its protein product is CASSMGGLAGTYEGIRFQEQYF.

In DNA form, the CDR3 reads TGCGCCAGCAGCTTCGGACTAGCGGGTCCGAATGAGCAGTTCTTC. Protein: CASSFGLAGPNEQFF. The chain uses TRBV5-1 and TRBJ2-1, with TRBD2 identical over 11 bases. V trimming: 2 bases; J trimming: 7 bases; junction bases outside the gene matches: 5. Germline loops: CDR1 SGHRS, CDR2 YFSETQ. The CDR3 sequence is 15 residues long.

This clone was counted a single time. V gene TRBV6-5 combines with J gene TRBJ1-2; D not certain. The CDR3 has 12 residues. The V gene lost 9 bases and the J gene lost 1 base, with 9 bases spanning the gap. Germline loops: CDR1 MNHEY, CDR2 SVGAGI. CDR3 sequence (DNA): TGTGCCAGTGCGAACCGTAACTATGGCTACACCTTC. It yields the protein CASANRNYGYTF.

The chain uses TRBV11-2 and TRBJ2-5, with D maybe TRBD1 (5 bases). Per germline, CDR1 SGHAT and CDR2 FQNNGV. The CDR3 runs to 14 residues. Trimming cost V 5 bases and J 2 bases, with 12 bases left between them. The CDR3 DNA sequence: TGTGCCAGCAGCCTAGGGGCAGGACAAGAGACCCAGTACTTC. Its protein product is CASSLGAGQETQYF.

The V and J genes are TRBV7-9 and TRBJ2-1; D is undetermined. Trimming cost V 1 base and J 2 bases, with 6 bases left between them. Germline values: CDR1 SEHNR, CDR2 FQNEAQ (reference sequence). The CDR3 sequence is 14 residues long. The CDR3, as DNA: TGTGCCAGCAGCTTAGTAGTGGCCTACAATGAGCAGTTCTTC. Residues: CASSLVVAYNEQFF. Full variable domain (rest looked up from reference TRBV7-9 and TRBJ2-1): DTGVSQNPRHKITKRGQNVTFRCDPISEHNRLYWYRQTLGQGPEFLTYFQNEAQLEKSRLLSDRFSAERPKGSFSTLEIQRTEQGDSAMYLCASSLVVAYNEQFFGPGTRLTVL.

This chain joins TRBV6-5 and TRBJ1-1, with D possibly matching TRBD1 (6 bases). The germline CDR1 and CDR2 sequences are MNHEY and SVGAGI. Deletions cut 4 bases from V and 1 base from J, with 16 bases between. The CDR3 length is 16 residues. The CDR3 is CASSSKDRQENTEAFF. Written as DNA, the CDR3 is TGTGCCAGCAGTTCCAAGGATAGACAGGAGAACACTGAAGCTTTCTTT.

This chain connects TRBV7-9 to TRBJ1-4; a possible D gene is TRBD1 (5 bases). CDR3 length: 17 amino acids. Per the germline V gene, CDR1 is SEHNR and CDR2 is FQNEAQ (reference sequence). Trimming cost V 1 base and J 0 bases, with 12 bases left between them. CDR3 amino acids: CASSLGWGDTTNEKLFF. DNA of the CDR3: TGTGCCAGCAGCTTAGGATGGGGGGATACAACTAATGAAAAACTGTTTTTT. Using reference TRBV7-9 and TRBJ1-4 for the parts outside the CDR3, the full variable domain is DTGVSQNPRHKITKRGQNVTFRCDPISEHNRLYWYRQTLGQGPEFLTYFQNEAQLEKSRLLSDRFSAERPKGSFSTLEIQRTEQGDSAMYLCASSLGWGDTTNEKLFFGSGTQLSVL.

The gene calls are TRBV14 and TRBJ2-1; 9 nucleotides line up with TRBD2. Germline-derived CDR1 and CDR2 are SGHDN and FVKESK. The V segment lost 0 bases and the J segment 5 bases; nucleotides outside the gene matches: 8. CDR3 length: 17 residues. The CDR3 sequence is CASSQESWTSEDNEQFF. The CDR3 nucleotides are TGTGCCAGCAGCCAAGAGTCGTGGACTAGCGAGGACAATGAGCAGTTCTTC.

The rearrangement links TRBV5-1 to TRBJ2-2, with 8 bases that match TRBD1. This CDR3 has 17 amino acids. Germline assignment: CDR1 SGHRS and CDR2 YFSETQ. V trimming: 4 bases; J trimming: 5 bases; junction bases outside the gene matches: 13. The CDR3 here is CASSPGHGQGLTGELFF. In DNA form, the CDR3 reads TGCGCCAGCAGCCCGGGGCACGGACAGGGTTTGACCGGGGAGCTGTTTTTT.

This clone was detected only once. The genes are TRBV4-1 and TRBJ2-1, with TRBD2 matching 8 bases. This CDR3 has 16 amino acids. V was pared by 4 bases and J by 3 bases, with 8 bases of the junction left unmatched. Germline values: CDR1 MGHRA, CDR2 YSYEKL. This CDR3 reads CASSPRGLEIYNEQFF. The CDR3 bases are TGCGCCAGCAGCCCTCGGGGACTAGAAATCTACAATGAGCAGTTCTTC.

The V gene is TRBV10-3, the J gene TRBJ1-1; D gene uncertain. V shed 7 bases and J shed 1 base, with 10 bases lying between them. CDR1 is ENHRY, CDR2 SYGVKD, per germline. There are 13 residues in the CDR3. CDR3 region: CAIKEGGNTEAFF. In DNA form, the CDR3 reads TGTGCCATCAAGGAGGGAGGGAACACTGAAGCTTTCTTT.

The chain combines TRBV7-2 with TRBJ2-1; 8 bases fit TRBD1. The CDR3 loop spans 16 amino acids. V lost 0 bases, J lost 5 bases, and 6 bases stayed unmatched. Looked up from germline, CDR1 is SGHTA and CDR2 is FQGNSA. Written as DNA, the CDR3 is TGTGCCAGCAGCTTAGCCCCCGGGACAGGACACAATGAGCAGTTCTTC. Translating gives CASSLAPGTGHNEQFF.

This chain uses TRBV9 with TRBJ2-3; unclear D gene. Trimming left V 3 bases short and J 3 bases short, with 2 bases between. Germline CDR1 SGDLS, CDR2 YYNGEE. This CDR3 is 11 amino acids long. The CDR3 here is CASSATDTQYF. For the CDR3, the DNA is TGTGCCAGCAGCGCTACAGATACGCAGTATTTT.

This clone was counted a few times. The genes are TRBV11-2 and TRBJ2-5, with D unclear. V was pared by 3 bases and J by 4 bases, with 3 bases between. This CDR3 has 11 residues. Germline V gene lookup returns CDR1 SGHAT and CDR2 FQNNGV. The CDR3, as DNA: TGTGCCAGCAGCTTCGGAGAGACCCAGTACTTC. Its protein product is CASSFGETQYF.

V is TRBV4-1 and J is TRBJ2-6; D remains ambiguous. CDR3 length: 17 residues. From germline, CDR1 is MGHRA and CDR2 YSYEKL. The germline V and J ends were trimmed by 1 base and 0 bases, with 10 bases remaining between them. The chain's CDR3 is CASSQAQESSGANVLTF. The DNA of the CDR3 is TGCGCCAGCAGCCAAGCTCAGGAAAGCTCTGGGGCCAACGTCCTGACTTTC.

This clone was observed once. In DNA form, the CDR3 reads TGTGCCAGCAGGACACAGGGTTCCACCGGGGAGCTGTTTTTT. Translation: CASRTQGSTGELFF. The chain links TRBV28 to TRBJ2-2, with a weak D call TRBD1 (6 bases). Germline loops: CDR1 MDHEN, CDR2 SYDVKM. The germline V and J ends were trimmed by 6 bases and 4 bases, with 12 bases remaining between them. The CDR3 contains 14 residues.

This clone has only a few counts. This chain connects TRBV7-2 to TRBJ2-3, with TRBD2 matching 8 bases. Germline V lookup: CDR1 SGHTA, CDR2 FQGNSA. CDR3 length: 16 residues. Germline trimming cut 5 bases from V and 1 base from J; bases unmatched to any gene: 8. CDR3 sequence reads: CASSRIRGLGTDTQYF. Written as DNA, the CDR3 is TGTGCCAGCAGCCGTATTCGGGGACTAGGCACAGATACGCAGTATTTT.

This clone was observed a few times. CDR3 nucleotide sequence: TGTGCCAGCAGCTCCCCCGGGACAGGGGGGGGAGTAGCCAAAAACATTCAGTACTTC. As protein: CASSSPGTGGGVAKNIQYF. The chain couples TRBV7-9 to TRBJ2-4, with 11 bases aligning to TRBD1. CDR1 SEHNR and CDR2 FQNEAQ come from the germline V gene (reference sequence). This CDR3 spans 19 amino acids. V lost 4 bases, J lost 0 bases, and 11 bases stayed unmatched. Full variable domain (rest looked up from reference TRBV7-9 and TRBJ2-4): DTGVSQNPRHKITKRGQNVTFRCDPISEHNRLYWYRQTLGQGPEFLTYFQNEAQLEKSRLLSDRFSAERPKGSFSTLEIQRTEQGDSAMYLCASSSPGTGGGVAKNIQYFGAGTRLSVL.

The chain joins TRBV28 to TRBJ2-2, with D unclear. The germline gives CDR1 MDHEN, CDR2 SYDVKM. The CDR3 has 12 residues. Deletions cut 5 bases from V and 8 bases from J, with 9 bases between. Here the CDR3 DNA reads TGTGCCAGCAGTCCCCCTCCGGGGGAGCTGTTTTTT. This sequence encodes CASSPPPGELFF.

This clone was found once. The chain combines TRBV23-1 with TRBJ2-3; a possible D gene is TRBD2 (6 bases). TRBV23-1 qualifies as an ORF whose function is uncertain. The V gene lost 4 bases and the J gene lost 2 bases, with 22 bases spanning the gap. The CDR3 consists of 18 residues. DNA for the CDR3: TGCGCCAGCAGTCGTAACAGAATTTGGGGACTTGACACAGATACGCAGTATTTT. This sequence encodes CASSRNRIWGLDTDTQYF.

This rearrangement joins TRBV4-2 to TRBJ1-2; D gene unclear. The CDR3 spans 16 residues. In germline, CDR1 is LGHNA, CDR2 YNFKEQ. V was cut by 0 bases and J by 3 bases, with 14 bases left in between. In DNA, the CDR3 is TGTGCCAGCAGCCAAGATGGGCGAGAGTGGGACTATGGCTACACCTTC. Translated: CASSQDGREWDYGYTF.

J is TRBJ1-1 and V is TRBV13; D may be TRBD1 (6 bases). Deletions cut 1 base from V and 0 bases from J, with 9 bases between. CDR3 size: 15 residues. Germline V lookup: CDR1 PRHDT, CDR2 FYEKMQ (reference sequence). CDR3 in amino acids: CASSLARGMNTEAFF. CDR3 nucleotide sequence: TGTGCCAGCAGCTTAGCCAGGGGTATGAACACTGAAGCTTTCTTT.

As for this clone: Sequence at one end of the junction differs from germline and may be a read error. This chain joins TRBV7-9 and TRBJ1-3; 8 nucleotides line up with TRBD1. This CDR3 is 18 amino acids long. Germline CDR1 reads SEHNR; CDR2 reads FQNEAQ (reference sequence). Here the CDR3 DNA reads TGTTCCAGCAGCTCCCCGGGACAGGCGGAACGCTCTGGAAACACCATATATTTT. Translating it yields CSSSSPGQAERSGNTIYF.

V and J are TRBV12-5 and TRBJ1-2; the D gene is possibly TRBD1 (6 bases). Trimming removed 5 bases from V and 6 bases from J, with 19 bases in between. CDR1 is LGHNT, CDR2 FRNRAP, per germline. This CDR3 contains 15 residues. The CDR3 region is CASGPARGGWDGYTF. CDR3 DNA: TGTGCTAGTGGTCCAGCAAGGGGGGGGTGGGATGGCTACACCTTC.

The genes are TRBV7-8 and TRBJ2-5, with 9 bases aligning to TRBD1. V dropped 2 bases and J dropped 5; count of bases not matched to a gene: 9. This CDR3 is 16 amino acids long. Germline CDR1 and CDR2: SGHVS and FQNEAQ. The CDR3 region is CASSLHLTGGGETQYF. The CDR3 DNA reads TGTGCCAGCAGCTTACACTTGACAGGGGGTGGTGAGACCCAGTACTTC.